The 18 T cell receptor beta chains reported below all come from one sample, sequenced in a study of blood T cell repertoires in COVID-19. Only in-frame clones appear in the TCRdb table, and some are missing; sequencing was by immunoSEQ multiplex PCR. The sample holds more than 10,000 clones, approximately 90% seen once. The sequencing input was peripheral blood. The receptors originated from a human donor in a cohort sampled during active COVID-19.

The V gene is TRBV4-1, the J gene TRBJ2-7; no clear D. Trimming pared 0 bases from V and 2 bases from J, leaving 11 bases between. The CDR3 contains 15 residues. Germline V gene lookup returns CDR1 MGHRA and CDR2 YSYEKL. The CDR3 bases are TGCGCCAGCAGCCAAGATGGGCAGATAACCTACGAGCAGTACTTC. Translating it yields CASSQDGQITYEQYF.

This rearrangement joins TRBV3-1 (or the pseudogene TRBV3-2) to TRBJ2-7; tentative D call: TRBD1 (5 bases). V gave up 1 base and J gave up 2 bases, with 9 bases separating them. Germline V gene data show CDR1 as LGHDT and CDR2 as YNNKEL (reference sequence). The CDR3 has 14 amino acids. The CDR3 loop is CASSQGPQAYEQYF. CDR3 nucleotides: TGTGCCAGCAGCCAAGGGCCACAGGCCTACGAGCAGTACTTC.

The sample holds a few counts of this clone. This chain links TRBV6-5 with TRBJ1-2; 10 nucleotides line up with TRBD1. CDR3 length: 15 amino acids. J was trimmed by 2 bases and V by 9 bases; bases with no gene match: 9. Per the germline V gene, CDR1 is MNHEY and CDR2 is SVGAGI. In DNA form, the CDR3 reads TGTGCCAGTACCACCGGGACAGGGGACAACTATGGCTACACCTTC. Encoded protein: CASTTGTGDNYGYTF.

The rearrangement uses TRBV15 and TRBJ2-2, with 8 bases that match TRBD1. The CDR3 extends over 16 amino acids. After removal of 0 bases from V and 6 bases from J, the junction contained 6 bases not matched to a gene. Germline assignment: CDR1 LNHNV and CDR2 YYDKDF (reference sequence). This CDR3 is CATSREMGQVAGELFF. The DNA for the CDR3 is TGTGCCACCAGCAGAGAAATGGGACAGGTGGCCGGGGAGCTGTTTTTT.

The CDR3 DNA is TGCGCCAGCAGCCAAGAGGACACCTCCTACGAGCAGTACTTC. This translates into CASSQEDTSYEQYF. The V gene is TRBV4-3, the J gene TRBJ2-7, with D perhaps matching TRBD1 (5 bases). This CDR3 has 14 residues. Per the germline V gene, CDR1 is LGHNA and CDR2 is YSLEER. With 0 bases removed from V and 0 bases from J, the gap between germline ends came to 6 bases.

V and J are TRBV6-5 and TRBJ2-7; D is perhaps TRBD1 (6 bases). Germline V CDR1 and CDR2: MNHEY, SVGAGI. The ends were cut back, 9 bases at V and 4 bases at J, with 22 bases in the middle. The CDR3 is 15 residues long. The chain's CDR3 is CASEPWDNTGYEQYF. As DNA, the CDR3 is TGTGCCAGTGAGCCTTGGGACAACACGGGTTACGAGCAGTACTTC.

The chain combines TRBV18 with TRBJ2-5, with 7 bases matching TRBD1. With V trimmed by 4 bases and J by 3 bases, 5 bases remained unmatched. Looked up from germline, CDR1 is KGHSH and CDR2 is LQKENI. The CDR3 contains 14 residues. The CDR3 DNA follows: TGTGCCAGCTCACGACAAACAGGGGAAGAGACCCAGTACTTC. Protein product: CASSRQTGEETQYF.

This clone came up once. The rearrangement uses TRBV11-3 and TRBJ2-2, with 7 bases that match TRBD2. This CDR3 has 15 amino acids. After removal of 2 bases from V and 3 bases from J, the junction contained 3 bases not matched to a gene. Germline V gene lookup returns CDR1 SGHNT and CDR2 YENEEA. DNA of the CDR3: TGTGCCAGCAGCTTACAGGGAGGGGACACCGGGGAGCTGTTTTTT. This sequence encodes CASSLQGGDTGELFF. Variable domain in full (rest from reference TRBV11-3 and TRBJ2-2): EAGVVQSPRYKIIEKKQPVAFWCNPISGHNTLYWYLQNLGQGPELLIRYENEEAVDDSQLPKDRFSAERLKGVDSTLKIQPAELGDSAVYLCASSLQGGDTGELFFGEGSRLTVL.

This sequence joins TRBV6-5 and TRBJ1-1; 7 nucleotides match TRBD1. CDR1 and CDR2 from the germline V gene are MNHEY and SVGAGI. CDR3 size: 13 residues. V lost 10 bases to trimming and J lost 6 bases; unmatched junction nucleotides: 11. The CDR3 DNA is TGTGCCATCAAGCCTAGGGGGCTGGCTGAAGCTTTCTTT. Translation: CAIKPRGLAEAFF.

With regard to this clone: The junction differs from germline at one of its ends, possibly a read error. The J gene is TRBJ2-5, the V gene TRBV7-7, with D perhaps TRBD2 (6 bases). The CDR3 spans 16 residues. Germline V gives CDR1 SSHAT, CDR2 FNYEAQ (reference sequence). The CDR3 nucleotides read TGTGCTAGCAGCCCCGGGTCGGCGGGGAGAGCGAAGACCCAGTACTTC. Translated: CASSPGSAGRAKTQYF.

This chain links TRBV30 with TRBJ1-4; TRBD1 matches 8 bases. The V segment lost 4 bases and the J segment 3 bases; nucleotides outside the gene matches: 10. The CDR3 consists of 16 residues. The germline gives CDR1 GTSNPN, CDR2 SVGIG (reference sequence). CDR3 in amino acids: CAWIPQGALANEKLFF. The CDR3 DNA is TGTGCCTGGATACCCCAGGGGGCGCTTGCTAATGAAAAACTGTTTTTT.

The gene calls are TRBV6-2 or TRBV6-3 and TRBJ1-2; TRBD1 matches at 10 bases. The CDR3 sequence is 16 residues long. V lost 2 bases to trimming and J lost 4 bases; unmatched junction nucleotides: 7. CDR1 MNHEY and CDR2 SVGEGT come from the germline V gene. CDR3: CASSYTRQGAVYGYTF. CDR3 in DNA: TGTGCCAGCAGTTACACCCGACAGGGGGCAGTCTATGGCTACACCTTC.

This rearrangement joins TRBV18 to TRBJ1-4; 7 bases agree with TRBD1. V lost 3 bases and J lost 7; bases outside the gene matches: 8. Germline CDR1 and CDR2: KGHSH and LQKENI. The CDR3 covers 15 residues. CDR3 amino acids: CASSPSTGVGEKLFF. In DNA form, the CDR3 reads TGTGCCAGCTCACCGAGTACAGGGGTTGGTGAAAAACTGTTTTTT.

The rearrangement uses TRBV29-1 and TRBJ1-2; perhaps TRBD1 as D (6 bases). V lost 7 bases and J lost 5, with 11 bases in between. The CDR3 runs 11 residues. Germline-derived CDR1 and CDR2 are SQVTM and ANQGSEA. The chain's CDR3 is CSAGTRYGYTF. The CDR3 DNA reads TGCAGCGCCGGGACACGATATGGCTACACCTTC.

The rearrangement joins TRBV12-3 or TRBV12-4 to TRBJ1-1, with a tentative D call TRBD1 (6 bases). CDR3 size: 13 residues. The V and J ends lost 5 bases and 2 bases respectively, with 9 bases between them. The CDR3 DNA reads as TGTGCCAGCAGTCTACAGGGTAACACTGAAGCTTTCTTT. Translating it yields CASSLQGNTEAFF.

Concerning this clone itself: An end of the junction differs from the germline gene, which may be a read error. The chain carries TRBV11-2 and TRBJ1-2; D may be TRBD1 (5 bases). In germline, CDR1 is SGHAT, CDR2 FQNNGV. There are 14 residues in the CDR3. CDR3 bases: TGTGCCAGCAGCTTAGACCTGGGGGGGAATGGCTACACCTTT. Protein sequence: CASSLDLGGNGYTF.

This clone was seen once. CDR3 sequence: CASSLMPRGGFYNEQFF. The CDR3 DNA is TGTGCCAGCAGCTTAATGCCTCGGGGGGGATTCTACAATGAGCAGTTCTTC. The genes are TRBV7-3 and TRBJ2-1; 8 bases are a match to TRBD2. The V gene's germline CDR1 is SGHTA and CDR2 FQGTGA. The CDR3 loop spans 17 amino acids. V trimming: 1 base; J trimming: 3 bases; junction bases outside the gene matches: 8.

This clone has just one count. The chain is built from TRBV6-2 or TRBV6-3 and TRBJ2-3; the match to TRBD2 covers 9 bases. Germline values: CDR1 MNHEY, CDR2 SVGEGT. The V gene end was trimmed by 2 bases and the J gene end by 4 bases; junction bases not matched to a gene: 1. CDR3 length: 14 residues. The CDR3 DNA follows: TGTGCCAGCAGTTACGGCGGGGGGGCAGATACGCAGTATTTT. It specifies CASSYGGGADTQYF.